Following are 9 T cell receptor beta chains from one sample sequenced in a study of blood T cells in healthy people across ages. Combining a sample-barcoded 5' primer with a J-beta primer mix, a second PCR ran for about 7 to 11 cycles. TCRdb processed the 5' RACE reads anew with MiXCR; each CDR3 protein has one entry. Here the sample spans about 500,000 distinct CDR3 sequences, approximately 25% being singletons. The data were also submitted as part of a second study, on T cells of mothers and their children.

Sequences were obtained from blood. The receptors come from a boy younger than 18 in good health.

The rearrangement links TRBV9 to TRBJ2-3; TRBD2 might be the D (5 bases). The germline V gene has CDR1 SGDLS and CDR2 YYNGEE. V lost 1 base, J lost 3 bases, and 12 bases lay in between. The CDR3 is made up of 15 amino acids. The CDR3 loop is CASSVLERPTDTQYF. The CDR3 DNA is TGTGCCAGCAGCGTATTGGAGCGGCCTACAGATACGCAGTATTTT.

The chain is built from TRBV6-2 or TRBV6-3 and TRBJ2-1; 8 nucleotides match TRBD1. V gave up 6 bases and J gave up 3 bases; unmatched junction bases: 7. Germline V lookup: CDR1 MNHEY, CDR2 SVGEGT. The CDR3 has 15 residues. The CDR3 spells CASRKTGELYNEQFF. The CDR3 bases are TGTGCCAGCAGAAAGACAGGGGAACTCTACAATGAGCAGTTCTTC.

V is TRBV3-1 and J is TRBJ2-1; TRBD2 matches at 7 bases. The CDR3 has 14 residues. Germline V CDR1 and CDR2: LGHDT, YNNKEL (reference sequence). Unmatched junction bases numbered 5, after V lost 2 bases and J lost 7 bases. The chain's CDR3 is CASSQKSGANEQFF. CDR3 bases: TGTGCCAGCAGCCAAAAGAGCGGGGCTAATGAGCAGTTCTTC.

This chain links TRBV24-1 with TRBJ2-5; either TRBD1 or TRBD2 may supply D (6 bases each). Germline V CDR1 and CDR2: KGHDR, SFDVKD. This CDR3 contains 15 residues. V lost 1 base, J lost 1 base, and 9 bases lay in between. The CDR3 loop reads CATSDFRGRQETQYF. In nucleotides, the CDR3 is TGTGCCACCAGTGATTTCCGGGGGCGCCAAGAGACCCAGTACTTC.

The rearrangement links TRBV29-1 to TRBJ2-6; D gene uncertain. CDR1 SQVTM and CDR2 ANQGSEA come from the germline V gene. Trimming left V 6 bases short and J 0 bases short, with 6 bases between. This CDR3 has 13 residues. The CDR3, as DNA: TGCAGCGTCGACGACTCTGGGGCCAACGTCCTGACTTTC. Translated, it gives CSVDDSGANVLTF.

This clonotype has more than one count but fewer than ten. The V gene is TRBV5-1, the J gene TRBJ2-5, with D maybe TRBD2 (7 bases). TRBJ2-1 explains the end of the DNA better; the J call may be wrong. The germline gives CDR1 SGHRS, CDR2 YFSETQ. The CDR3 consists of 19 residues. For the CDR3, the DNA is TGCGCCAGCAGCTTGGGACGGGACACCACTAGCGTAAGGTACAATGAGCAGTTCTTC. Translating gives CASSLGRDTTSVRYNEQFF.

This clonotype showed up just a few times. The J gene is TRBJ2-5, the V gene TRBV6-1, with TRBD1 as a possible D gene (6 bases). With the DNA end fitting TRBJ2-1 better, the J assignment may be wrong. Germline V gene sequence: CDR1 MNHNS, CDR2 SASEGT. CDR3 length: 14 amino acids. CDR3 bases: TGTGCCAGCAGGAACCCGGGACATAACAATGAGCAGTTCTTC. Translating it yields CASRNPGHNNEQFF.

The rearrangement uses TRBV4-1 and TRBJ2-7; no clear D. The germline CDR1 and CDR2 sequences are MGHRA and YSYEKL. V lost 5 bases and J lost 7, with 15 bases in between. This CDR3 comprises 13 residues. CDR3 bases: TGCGCCAGCAGCTATAGAGCTGTAGGAGAGCAGTACTTC. Protein: CASSYRAVGEQYF.

This clonotype appeared a few times. This chain uses TRBV20-1 with TRBJ2-7; no reliable D call. Germline CDR1 is DFQATT and CDR2 is SNEGSKA (reference sequence). Trimming took 3 bases from V and 2 from J, leaving 8 bases between them. The CDR3 length is 12 residues. In DNA form, the CDR3 reads TGCAGTGCTAGTGTTGTAACCTACGAGCAGTACTTC. Translating gives CSASVVTYEQYF.